This T cell receptor beta chain was observed in a study of blood T cells in healthy people across ages. Study outcomes and limitations: Fewer expanded clones and more diversity marked long-lived versus aged donors. For the donors, CMV status was unknown and possibly confounded expanded clonotype changes.

The authors ran a second PCR of 7 to 11 cycles using a sample-barcoded 5' primer and a J-beta primer mix. TCRdb re-called the 5' RACE reads through MiXCR, storing one row per CDR3 protein. The repertoire has approximately 760,000 distinct CDR3 sequences, 20% to 25% of them found once; the top ten carry 8% to 10%. Whenever a sample was processed, at least 6 million PBMCs were isolated. Of note for this clonotype: The target antigen is unknown.

V was pared by 6 bases and J by 0 bases, with 3 bases of the junction left unmatched. Germline V gives CDR1 LNHDA, CDR2 SQIVND (reference sequence). The CDR3 loop spans 16 amino acids. The sample was also reused in another study, on T cells of mothers and their children.

This sequence originates from a boy between 10 and 17 years old in good health. The sequenced sample consisted of blood. The chain uses TRBV19 and TRBJ2-6, with 9 bases identical to TRBD1. This CDR3 reads CASRDRGLSGANVLTF. DNA of the CDR3: TGTGCCAGTAGGGACAGGGGTCTCTCTGGGGCCAACGTCCTGACTTTC.